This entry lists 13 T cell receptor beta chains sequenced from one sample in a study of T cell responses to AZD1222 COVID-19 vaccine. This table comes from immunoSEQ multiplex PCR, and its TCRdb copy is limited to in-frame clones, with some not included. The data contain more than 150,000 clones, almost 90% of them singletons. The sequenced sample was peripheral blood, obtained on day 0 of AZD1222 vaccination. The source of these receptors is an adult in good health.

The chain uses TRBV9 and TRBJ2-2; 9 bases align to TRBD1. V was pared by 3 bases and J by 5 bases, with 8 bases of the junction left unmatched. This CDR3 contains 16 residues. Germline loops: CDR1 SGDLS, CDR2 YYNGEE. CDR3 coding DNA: TGTGCCAGCAGCGGGGCGGGGACAGGGCCTACCGGGGAGCTGTTTTTT. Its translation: CASSGAGTGPTGELFF.

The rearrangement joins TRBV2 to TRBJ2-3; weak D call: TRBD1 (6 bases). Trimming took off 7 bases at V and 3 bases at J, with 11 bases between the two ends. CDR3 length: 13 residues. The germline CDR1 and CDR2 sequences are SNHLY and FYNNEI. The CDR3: CASTGDFTDTQYF. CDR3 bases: TGTGCCAGCACAGGGGATTTTACAGATACGCAGTATTTT. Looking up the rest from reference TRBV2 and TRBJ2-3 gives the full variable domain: EPEVTQTPSHQVTQMGQEVILRCVPISNHLYFYWYRQILGQKVEFLVSFYNNEISEKSEIFDDQFSVERPDGSNFTLKIRSTKLEDSAMYFCASTGDFTDTQYFGPGTRLTVL.

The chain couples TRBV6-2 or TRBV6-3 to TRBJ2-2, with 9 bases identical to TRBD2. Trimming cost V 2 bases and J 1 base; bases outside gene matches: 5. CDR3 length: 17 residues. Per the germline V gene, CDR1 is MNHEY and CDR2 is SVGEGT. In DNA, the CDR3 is TGTGCCAGCAGTTACCTACGGACTAGCGTGAACACCGGGGAGCTGTTTTTT. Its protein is CASSYLRTSVNTGELFF.

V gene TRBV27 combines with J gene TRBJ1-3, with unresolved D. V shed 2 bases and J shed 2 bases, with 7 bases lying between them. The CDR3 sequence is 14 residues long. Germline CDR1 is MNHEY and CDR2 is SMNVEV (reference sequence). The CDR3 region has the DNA TGTGCCAGCAGTTTACGAGAGACTGGAAACACCATATATTTT. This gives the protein CASSLRETGNTIYF.

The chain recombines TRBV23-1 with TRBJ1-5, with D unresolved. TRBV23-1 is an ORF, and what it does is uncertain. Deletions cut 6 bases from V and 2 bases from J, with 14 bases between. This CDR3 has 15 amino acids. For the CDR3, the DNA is TGCGCCAGCAGCCCCTTCCCTGGAGGCAATCAGCCCCAGCATTTT. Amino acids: CASSPFPGGNQPQHF.

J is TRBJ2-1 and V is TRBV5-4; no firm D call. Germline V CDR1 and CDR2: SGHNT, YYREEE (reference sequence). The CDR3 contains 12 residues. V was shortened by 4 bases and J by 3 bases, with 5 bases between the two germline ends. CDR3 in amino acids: CASSTIYNEQFF. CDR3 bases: TGTGCCAGCAGCACGATCTACAATGAGCAGTTCTTC.

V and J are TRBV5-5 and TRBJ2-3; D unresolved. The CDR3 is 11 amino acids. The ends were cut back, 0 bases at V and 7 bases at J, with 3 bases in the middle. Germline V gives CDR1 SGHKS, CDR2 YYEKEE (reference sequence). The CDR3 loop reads CASSLAYTQYF. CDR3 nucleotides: TGTGCCAGCAGCTTGGCCTATACGCAGTATTTT.

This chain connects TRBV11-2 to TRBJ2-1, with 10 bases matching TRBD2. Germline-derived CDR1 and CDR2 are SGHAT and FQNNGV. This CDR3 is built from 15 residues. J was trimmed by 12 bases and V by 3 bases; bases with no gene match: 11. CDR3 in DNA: TGTGCCAGCAGCTTGATAGCGGGGGGCGATGTAGGGCAGTTCTTC. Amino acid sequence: CASSLIAGGDVGQFF.

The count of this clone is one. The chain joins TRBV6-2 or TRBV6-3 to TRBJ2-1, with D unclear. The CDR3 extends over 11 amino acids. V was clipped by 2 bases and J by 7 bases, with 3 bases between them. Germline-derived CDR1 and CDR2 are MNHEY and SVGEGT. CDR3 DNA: TGTGCCAGCAGTTACCGGAATGAGCAGTTCTTC. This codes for CASSYRNEQFF.

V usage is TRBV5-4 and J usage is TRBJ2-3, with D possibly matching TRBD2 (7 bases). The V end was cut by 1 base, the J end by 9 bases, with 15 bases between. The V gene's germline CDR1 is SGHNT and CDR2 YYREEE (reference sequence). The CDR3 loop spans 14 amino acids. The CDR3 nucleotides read TGTGCCAGCAGCTTGTCGGGGGGCGGGCGGACGCAGTATTTT. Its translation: CASSLSGGGRTQYF.

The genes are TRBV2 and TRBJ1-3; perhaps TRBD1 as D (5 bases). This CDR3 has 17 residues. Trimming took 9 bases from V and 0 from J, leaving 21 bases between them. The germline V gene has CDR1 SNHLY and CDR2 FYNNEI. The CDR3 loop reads CASKLSGTFNSGNTIYF. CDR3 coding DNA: TGTGCCAGTAAGCTATCCGGGACTTTTAACTCTGGAAACACCATATATTTT.

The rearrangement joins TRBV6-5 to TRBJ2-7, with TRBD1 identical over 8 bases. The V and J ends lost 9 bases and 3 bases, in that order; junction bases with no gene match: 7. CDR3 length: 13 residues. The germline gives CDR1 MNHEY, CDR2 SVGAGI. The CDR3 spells CASRRDRFYEQYF. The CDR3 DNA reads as TGTGCCAGTAGAAGGGACAGGTTCTACGAGCAGTACTTC.

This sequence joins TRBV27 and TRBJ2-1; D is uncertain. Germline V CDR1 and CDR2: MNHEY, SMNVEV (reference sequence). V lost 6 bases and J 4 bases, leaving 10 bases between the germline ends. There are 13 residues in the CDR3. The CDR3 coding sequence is TGTGCCAGCAGGGGAAGGGTATACAATGAGCAGTTCTTC. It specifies CASRGRVYNEQFF.